The clone carrying this T cell receptor (beta chain) was counted between two and nine times. Its antigen remains unknown. The data were taken from a study of CD8 T cells in ankylosing spondylitis. Whole-study findings and limits: The authors found the disease-linked clones to be CD8+ and relatively rare in peripheral blood. Ankylosing spondylitis blood appeared to be characterized by a TCR beta motif of eight highly homologous variants. Researchers reportedly found disease-linked clones significantly enriched in matched ankylosing spondylitis synovial fluid.

With molecular barcodes, quantitative 5'-RACE was used to make the TCR beta libraries. TCRdb itself ran the 5' RACE reads through MiXCR, one entry per CDR3 protein. Altogether hundreds of thousands of distinct CDR3 sequences are present, about 11% being singletons, with the ten largest covering about 0.5%. Germline trimming cut 2 bases from V and 8 bases from J; bases unmatched to any gene: 6. CDR1 and CDR2 (germline): SGHVS, FQNEAQ. The CDR3 is 15 amino acids. The clonotype originates from a male donor with ankylosing spondylitis. This rearrangement joins TRBV7-8 to TRBJ1-6; 7 bases fit TRBD1. The sequenced material came from blood, either unsorted or a sorted T cell fraction (not recorded which). Written as DNA, the CDR3 is TGTGCCAGCAGCTTAAGCACAGGGGTGGATTCACCCCTCCACTTT. Amino acid sequence: CASSLSTGVDSPLHF. The variable domain in full, completed from reference TRBV7-8 and TRBJ1-6, reads GAGVSQSPRYKVAKRGQDVALRCDPISGHVSLFWYQQALGQGPEFLTYFQNEAQLDKSGLPSDRFFAERPEGSVSTLKIQRTQQEDSAVYLCASSLSTGVDSPLHFGNGTRLTVT.